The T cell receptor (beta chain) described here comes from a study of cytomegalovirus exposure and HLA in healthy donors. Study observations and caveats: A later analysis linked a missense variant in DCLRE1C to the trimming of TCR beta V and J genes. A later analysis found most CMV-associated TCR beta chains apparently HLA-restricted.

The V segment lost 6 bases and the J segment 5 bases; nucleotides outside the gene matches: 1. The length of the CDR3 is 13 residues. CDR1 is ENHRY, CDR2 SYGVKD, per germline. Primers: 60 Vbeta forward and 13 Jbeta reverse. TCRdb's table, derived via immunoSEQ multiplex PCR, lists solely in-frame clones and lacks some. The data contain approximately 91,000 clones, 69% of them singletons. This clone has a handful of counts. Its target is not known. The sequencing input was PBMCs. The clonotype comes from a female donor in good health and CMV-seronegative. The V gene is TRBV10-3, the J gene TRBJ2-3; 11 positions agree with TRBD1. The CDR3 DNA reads TGTGCCATCAGGGACAGGGGGCGAGATACGCAGTATTTT. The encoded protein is CAIRDRGRDTQYF.